Listed below are T cell receptor beta chains from one sample, sequenced in a study of early T cells in non-severe SARS-CoV-2 infection. TCRdb independently ran MiXCR on the 5' RACE reads; one entry per CDR3 protein. The profile shows about 60,000 distinct CDR3 sequences, roughly a tenth of them singletons. What was sequenced was whole blood. Receptor source: an adult who was a healthcare worker with PCR-confirmed SARS-CoV-2 infection or an uninfected control (not recorded which). CDR3s leave out the opening cysteine and the closing phenylalanine or tryptophan.

v_call cdr3_aa
TRBV20-1 SADRGGLASDTQY
TRBV7-9 ASSLASGADTQY
TRBV12-2 ARTGTQSYNEQF
TRBV5-6 ASMLISGNIQY
TRBV24-1 ATSDFPNGGYT
TRBV5-6 ASSFPRTSGADTQY
TRBV7-8 ASSLAFGRGNSPLH
TRBV21-1 ASSRPTRQY
TRBV20-1 SGVSGSSYNEQF
TRBV12-5 ASAQYQPGSNEQF
TRBV29-1 SVALGPSSYNEQF
TRBV7-8 ASSLVGASNQPQH
TRBV2 ASRTGGARYNSPLH
TRBV6-1 ASTPKDRGSDTQY
TRBV7-2 ASSLDRGEKLF
TRBV4-1 ASSQDGVGYT
TRBV12-3/TRBV12-4 ASSREVKETQY
TRBV12-3/TRBV12-4 ASSLSGTPLEYTDTQY
TRBV6-1 DSSELTGGDYYEQF
TRBV19 ASTKDRGTGANVLT
TRBV7-2 ASSLAGAVRYNEQF
TRBV14 ASSQSRQGAFIQETQY
TRBV6-6 ASGGSGETQY
TRBV5-4 ASSPGSGLNTEAF
TRBV5-1 ASSFSGSSETQY
TRBV6-5 ASSYLPRGKNIQY
TRBV20-1 SARDGVGNTIY
TRBV11-2 ASSPWVGPGANVLT
TRBV19 ASSEQGARTDTQY
TRBV4-1 ASSQDNREDYAGYNEQF
TRBV12-3/TRBV12-4 ASSLGGLHLTEAF
TRBV5-1 ASSNRDRGEAF
TRBV19 ASSQGAMTDTQY
TRBV6-1 ASSWGQGNNQPQH
TRBV18 ASSPPWGSTDTQY
TRBV21-1 ASSKTDGPRRPLH
TRBV12-3/TRBV12-4 ASSLLWASGYNEQF
TRBV11-1 ASSSQVSSTDTQY
TRBV12-3/TRBV12-4 ASSLRGGTEAF
TRBV5-8 ATRDRGRTDTQY
TRBV5-1 ASSLGDRDQETQY
TRBV12-3/TRBV12-4 ASSLVQFPKGTDTQY
TRBV7-2 ASSLAPGRKNYGYT
TRBV11-2 ASSRSLIRGTDTQY
TRBV20-1 SARSNREAQH
TRBV7-3 ASSPNGLAKAEQF
TRBV18 ASSPPSADGNQPQH
TRBV12-3/TRBV12-4 ASREQGLGGNTIY
TRBV19 ASSIVATGPNYGYT
TRBV6-4 ASSARTGEGGKLF
TRBV13 ASSLPNRLAGPACTDTQY
TRBV4-1 ASSQPTRGLGQPQH
TRBV3-1 ASRDAEGTNSPLH
TRBV20-1 SAQTGRETQY